Detailed here is one TCR beta chain. Its antigen is still unknown. This entry is derived from a study of T cell repertoires in cytomegalovirus infection. Study-level background: Use of recently identified HLA-C-restricted and well-studied HLA-B-restricted CMV epitopes was part of the study. It can be stated that public TCR beta signatures indicated CMV infection as well as a matching HLA type.

TCRdb recomputed calls from the reads with MiXCR, one row per CDR3 protein. The table has some 590,000 distinct CDR3 sequences, roughly 43% seen once. Regarding the study as a whole: The ex vivo response showed dominance by HLA-C-restricted CMV-specific TCR beta clonotypes. Summed frequency of shared TCR beta families picked out CMV carriers who also had the relevant HLA.

V lost 0 bases, J lost 0 bases, and 10 bases lay in between. CDR1 is SGHNT and CDR2 is YYREEE in the germline V gene (reference sequence). There are 16 residues in the CDR3. The genes are TRBV5-4 and TRBJ2-1; D possibly corresponds to TRBD1 (5 bases). The sequence came from a human donor in good health (CMV status not recorded). Some clones in this sample may be carry-over from other donors' samples. The sequenced sample was cultured PBMCs, obtained from culture after CMV antigen stimulation. CDR3: CASSLGGGASYNEQFF. DNA of the CDR3: TGTGCCAGCAGCTTGGGGGGCGGTGCCTCCTACAATGAGCAGTTCTTC.